Presented here are 8 T cell receptor beta chains from one specimen sequenced in a study of blood T cell repertoires in COVID-19. Only in-frame clones appear in the TCRdb table, and some are missing; sequencing was by immunoSEQ multiplex PCR. Among about 430,000 clones listed, approximately 90% were seen once. Material: PBMCs or T cells enriched from blood (not recorded which). The receptors derive from a man aged 25-45 years who had recovered from COVID-19.

This clone is a singleton in its sample. The gene calls are TRBV27 and TRBJ2-3, with 10 bases that match TRBD2. V shed 2 bases, J shed 4 bases, and the junction held 15 bases outside the gene matches. The germline CDR1 and CDR2 sequences are MNHEY and SMNVEV (reference sequence). This CDR3 is 19 amino acids long. The DNA for the CDR3 is TGTGCCAGCAGTTTAAGGACCGGGACTAGCGACCTAAGGGCAGATACGCAGTATTTT. Its protein is CASSLRTGTSDLRADTQYF.

This rearrangement joins TRBV28 to TRBJ2-7, with TRBD2 as a possible D gene (7 bases). Trimming pared 5 bases from V and 3 bases from J, leaving 23 bases between. CDR1 and CDR2 (germline): MDHEN, SYDVKM. The CDR3 extends over 17 amino acids. CDR3 region: CASSPPGREGGIYEQYF. As DNA, the CDR3 is TGTGCCAGCAGTCCCCCGGGTCGAGAGGGGGGGATCTACGAGCAGTACTTC.

The chain employs TRBV6-2 or TRBV6-3 and TRBJ1-5, with a possible D match to TRBD1 (6 bases). This CDR3 has 16 residues. Germline V CDR1 and CDR2: MNHEY, SVGEGT. V lost 0 bases and J 6 bases, leaving 15 bases between the germline ends. The CDR3 reads CASSYSDRWKGQPQHF. The DNA for the CDR3 is TGTGCCAGCAGTTACTCCGACAGGTGGAAGGGTCAGCCCCAGCATTTT.

The V call is TRBV19, the J call TRBJ2-3, with D tentatively TRBD2 (5 bases). CDR3 length: 16 residues. CDR1 LNHDA and CDR2 SQIVND come from the germline V gene (reference sequence). V was shortened by 3 bases and J by 4 bases, with 17 bases between the two germline ends. CDR3 region: CASSMSLASVSDTQYF. As DNA, the CDR3 is TGTGCCAGTAGTATGAGCCTAGCTTCAGTGTCAGATACGCAGTATTTT.

The chain recombines TRBV28 with TRBJ1-2, with 11 bases identical to TRBD1. This CDR3 spans 15 amino acids. Trimming removed 5 bases from V and 4 bases from J; junction bases left unmatched: 6. From germline, CDR1 is MDHEN and CDR2 SYDVKM. CDR3 protein: CASSAGTGGFYGYTF. CDR3 nucleotides: TGTGCCAGCAGTGCAGGGACAGGGGGTTTCTATGGCTACACCTTC.

This chain connects TRBV20-1 to TRBJ1-1; D is undetermined. V lost 3 bases and J 1 base, leaving 12 bases between the germline ends. CDR1 and CDR2 from the germline V gene are DFQATT and SNEGSKA (reference sequence). The CDR3 covers 14 residues. This CDR3 reads CSASTPGTNTEAFF. In DNA form, the CDR3 reads TGCAGTGCTAGTACCCCGGGAACGAACACTGAAGCTTTCTTT.

This chain joins TRBV10-3 and TRBJ2-5; TRBD1 is a possible D gene (6 bases). Looked up from germline, CDR1 is ENHRY and CDR2 is SYGVKD. Trimming removed 4 bases at V and 5 bases at J, with 11 bases between. The CDR3 length is 13 residues. The CDR3 loop is CAISGQGIETQYF. CDR3 in DNA: TGTGCCATCAGTGGGCAGGGGATTGAGACCCAGTACTTC.

The chain joins TRBV30 to TRBJ1-1, with D unclear. The V and J ends lost 1 base and 4 bases respectively, with 10 bases between them. Germline CDR1 reads GTSNPN; CDR2 reads SVGIG (reference sequence). This CDR3 comprises 13 residues. CDR3 coding DNA: TGTGCCTGGAGTGGAGGTGATGGCACTGAAGCTTTCTTT. It specifies CAWSGGDGTEAFF.